This is a list of T cell receptor beta chains from one sample in a study of T cells in Graves' hyperthyroidism and ophthalmopathy. MiXCR was run by TCRdb on the multiplex PCR reads, yielding one entry per CDR3 protein. This table holds about 200,000 distinct CDR3 sequences, about a sixth found once. Material: blood. These receptors originate from a woman in her fifties or sixties with Graves' hyperthyroidism. The CDR3 runs from the conserved cysteine through the conserved F or W. D genes are given only for firm matches. Clone size is shown for a subset of rows, as once, few, many or a class of expanded clone.

>many|TRBV2|NA|TRBJ1-1
CASSLGGVMNTEAFF
TGTGCCAGCAGTCTGGGAGGGGTTATGAACACTGAAGCTTTCTTT
>many|TRBV20-1|TRBD2|TRBJ2-3
CSARGLAGSADTQYF
TGCAGTGCCCGGGGACTAGCGGGATCAGCCGATACGCAGTATTTT
>NA|TRBV18|NA|TRBJ2-5
CASSPGQLGPETQYF
TGTGCCAGCTCACCAGGCCAGCTAGGCCCAGAGACCCAGTACTTC
>few|TRBV18|NA|TRBJ2-4
CASSPGVQRSKNIQYF
TGTGCCAGCTCACCAGGGGTACAGCGATCCAAAAACATTCAGTACTTC
>few|TRBV5-6|TRBD2|TRBJ2-1
CASSFGREVEQFF
TGTGCCAGCAGCTTCGGGAGGGAGGTTGAGCAGTTCTTC
>many|TRBV13|TRBD2|TRBJ2-1
CASTAGDKGPEQFF
TGTGCCAGCACCGCGGGAGACAAAGGGCCTGAGCAGTTCTTC
>NA|TRBV18|NA|TRBJ2-2
CASSPELIPPGELFF
TGTGCCAGCTCACCAGAACTAATTCCGCCCGGGGAGCTGTTTTTT
>many|TRBV29-1|TRBD1|TRBJ2-7
CSVEGRTGGDYEQYF
TGCAGCGTTGAAGGAAGGACAGGGGGTGATTACGAGCAGTACTTC
>many|TRBV30|TRBD1|TRBJ2-7
CAWSATGDEQYF
TGTGCCTGGAGTGCAACAGGGGACGAGCAGTACTTC
>few|TRBV29-1|NA|TRBJ2-7
CSVRISYEQYF
TGCAGCGTACGCATCTCCTACGAGCAGTACTTC
>few|TRBV28|TRBD2|TRBJ2-1
CASSSVAGRDYNEQFF
TGTGCCAGCAGTTCAGTAGCGGGCCGGGACTACAATGAGCAGTTCTTC